The clone carrying this TCR beta chain was picked up a small number of times. No fewer than 5.5 micrograms of total RNA were isolated from every sample. These data are taken from a study of blood T cells in healthy people across ages. Study-wide background: Template switching captured about one barcoded beta molecule per two T cells.

Together with a sample-barcoded 5' primer, a J-beta primer mix was included in a second PCR lasting 7 to 11 cycles. TCRdb processed the 5' RACE reads anew with MiXCR; each CDR3 protein has one entry. The sample contains 1.5 million or so distinct CDR3 sequences, roughly two fifths of which appear only once. Germline CDR1 reads MNHEY; CDR2 reads SMNVEV (reference sequence). This CDR3 comprises 12 residues. The V end lost 7 bases, the J end lost 3 bases, and 7 bases lay between the germline ends. Sequencing was done on a sample of blood. V and J are TRBV27 and TRBJ1-5; the D is unclear. The sequence derives from a woman under 30 in good health. Here the CDR3 reads CASMGYNQPQHF. The DNA of the CDR3 is TGTGCCAGCATGGGGTACAATCAGCCCCAGCATTTT.